The 3 T cell receptor beta chains listed next were all sequenced from one sample in a study of molecular identifiers for immune sequencing clone quantification. TCRdb reprocessed the PCR reads with MiXCR, giving one entry per CDR3 protein. The data hold tens of thousands of distinct CDR3 sequences, with around a quarter observed a single time. Sequencing was carried out using naive CD8+ T cells from blood, with Jurkat cell RNA spiked in. Subset given: FACS-sorted CD8+CD4-CCR7+CD45RA+ naive T cells. Every receptor here comes from a human donor in good health. Some libraries in this study had Jurkat cell RNA spiked in.

A note on this clonotype: Likely a read error: the CDR3 ends without its conserved phenylalanine or tryptophan. V usage is TRBV27 and J usage is TRBJ2-7; D may be TRBD1 (6 bases). Germline loops: CDR1 MNHEY, CDR2 SMNVEV (reference sequence). The CDR3 length is 13 residues. Trimming stripped 6 bases from V and 3 bases from J, with 12 bases between. The CDR3 spells CASRTSGVYEQYS. The CDR3 DNA is TGTGCCAGCAGAACTTCAGGGGTCTACGAGCAGTACTCC.

This clonotype was detected only a few times. This chain joins TRBV15 and TRBJ1-1, with a possible D match to TRBD1 (5 bases). CDR1 LNHNV and CDR2 YYDKDF come from the germline V gene (reference sequence). CDR3 length: 17 amino acids. V lost 1 base to trimming and J lost 4 bases, with 19 bases between them. CDR3 in amino acids: CATSRATPGFAFTEAFF. The CDR3 nucleotides are TGTGCCACCAGCAGAGCAACCCCAGGGTTTGCTTTCACTGAAGCTTTCTTT. The entire variable domain, with the rest obtained from reference TRBV15 and TRBJ1-1, is as follows: DAMVIQNPRYQVTQFGKPVTLSCSQTLNHNVMYWYQQKSSQAPKLLFHYYDKDFNNEADTPDNFQSRRPNTSFCFLDIRSPGLGDTAMYLCATSRATPGFAFTEAFFGQGTRLTVV.

This clonotype appeared many times. The rearrangement links TRBV12-3 or TRBV12-4 to TRBJ1-1, with D hard to call. Deletions cut 0 bases from V and 11 bases from J, with 13 bases between. The CDR3 has 13 amino acids. This CDR3 reads CASSLASGVGAFF. The CDR3 region has the DNA TGTGCCAGCAGTTTAGCTTCTGGCGTGGGTGCTTTCTTT.